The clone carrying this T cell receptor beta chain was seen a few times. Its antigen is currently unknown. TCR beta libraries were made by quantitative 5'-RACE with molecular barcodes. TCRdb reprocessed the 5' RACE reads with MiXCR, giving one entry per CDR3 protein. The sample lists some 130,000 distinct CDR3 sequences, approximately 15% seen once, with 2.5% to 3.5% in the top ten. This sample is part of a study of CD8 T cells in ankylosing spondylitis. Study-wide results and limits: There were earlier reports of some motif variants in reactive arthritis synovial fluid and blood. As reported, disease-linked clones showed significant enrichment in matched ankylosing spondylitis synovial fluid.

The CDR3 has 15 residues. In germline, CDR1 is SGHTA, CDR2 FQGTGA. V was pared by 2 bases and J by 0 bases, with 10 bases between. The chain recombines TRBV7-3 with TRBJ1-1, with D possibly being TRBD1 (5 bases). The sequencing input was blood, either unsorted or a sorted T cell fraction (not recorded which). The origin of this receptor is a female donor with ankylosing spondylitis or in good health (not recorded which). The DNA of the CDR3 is TGTGCCAGCAGCTTACAGGGAGGAGTGAACACTGAAGCTTTCTTT. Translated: CASSLQGGVNTEAFF.